Described below is a single T cell receptor (beta chain) sequence and its context. The antigen is unknown. These data come from a study of cytomegalovirus exposure and HLA in healthy donors. Study-level information: The same platform was used for the approximately 110 validation repertoires and the 600 to 850 first-cohort repertoires, a later analysis reported.

The CDR3 sequence is 13 residues long. Trimming shortened V by 4 bases and J by 7 bases, and 11 bases separated the two germline ends. From germline, CDR1 is SGHAT and CDR2 FQNNGV. General study points: According to reports, the classifier identified cytomegalovirus status with high specificity and sensitivity.

The method was immunoSEQ multiplex PCR; TCRdb's version includes in-frame clones alone and lacks a portion of them. The sample carries 150,000 to 200,000 clones, around 86% recorded once. The rearrangement uses TRBV11-2 and TRBJ1-5; TRBD1 is a possible D gene (6 bases). The sample taken for sequencing was PBMCs. The origin of this receptor is a young woman in good health and CMV-seronegative. The CDR3: CASSSGEGQPQHF. Written as DNA, the CDR3 is TGTGCCAGCAGCTCAGGGGAAGGGCAGCCCCAGCATTTT.